This T cell receptor (beta chain) was recovered during a study of shared clonotypes between healthy human individuals. Study results and limitations: Around 5.4% of naive CD4 clonotypes were common to several donors.

Researchers ran the assay at a deep level. Methods used by the authors: There were no quality scores in the junction-only immunoSEQ sequences, so filtering differed. Here immunoSEQ multiplex PCR was the method, and the copy in TCRdb shows in-frame clones only, minus some. D and trimming come from the DNA, and the V and J calls and clone size come from that table. The sample yields approximately 500,000 clones, 96% seen once. As concerns this clone: No antigen is known for it.

CDR3 length: 15 amino acids. V lost 2 bases and J lost 3, with 10 bases in between. CDR1 MNHEY and CDR2 SVGAGI come from the germline V gene. The receptor was isolated from a woman aged 30 to 39 in good health. The chain carries TRBV6-5 and TRBJ2-2; D is ambiguous. Sequencing used naive CD4+ T cells sorted from blood. Subset: CD45RA+ positively selected. The CDR3 region is CASSYKTEDTGELFF. As DNA, the CDR3 is TGTGCCAGCAGTTACAAGACTGAAGACACCGGGGAGCTGTTTTTT.